These 10 T cell receptor beta chains share one sample of origin, sequenced in a study of beta chain features in type 1 diabetes. TCRB transcripts that were expressed got sequenced, as all of the isolated RNA had been reverse transcribed. Libraries were prepared by immunoSEQ multiplex PCR; TCRdb keeps only in-frame clonotypes and omits some of them. The sample lists some 300,000 clones, 7.5% to 9.5% occurring once. The specimen was central memory CD4+ T cells from blood. These receptor sequences come from a woman aged 18-30 years in good health.

The rearrangement uses TRBV6-4 and TRBJ2-3; no clear D. Trimming took 7 bases from V and 4 from J, leaving 9 bases between them. This CDR3 is built from 12 residues. Germline V lookup: CDR1 MRHNA, CDR2 SNTAGT. The CDR3 loop is CASIKGADTQYF. CDR3 bases: TGTGCCAGCATTAAGGGTGCAGATACGCAGTATTTT.

The V gene is TRBV10-3, the J gene TRBJ2-3; no clear D. CDR1 is ENHRY, CDR2 SYGVKD, per germline. Trimming removed 0 bases from V and 2 bases from J, with 12 bases in between. CDR3 length: 16 amino acids. CDR3 residues: CAISESLAAATDTQYF. CDR3 nucleotides: TGTGCCATCAGTGAGTCCCTTGCGGCCGCCACAGATACGCAGTATTTT.

The CDR3 sequence: CASSVRGRLTDTQYF. CDR3 nucleotides: TGTGCCAGCAGCGTTCGTGGGAGGCTCACAGATACGCAGTATTTT. The rearrangement uses TRBV7-2 and TRBJ2-3; tentatively, D is TRBD2 (6 bases). Trimming removed 5 bases from V and 2 bases from J, with 14 bases in between. The CDR3 consists of 15 residues. Per the germline V gene, CDR1 is SGHTA and CDR2 is FQGNSA.

This chain connects TRBV28 to TRBJ1-5; the D is unclear. This CDR3 is 16 amino acids long. Trimming left V 6 bases short and J 0 bases short, with 15 bases between. Germline CDR1 MDHEN, CDR2 SYDVKM. The CDR3 nucleotides read TGTGCCAGCAGAGGTCGGCACAGCTATAGCAATCAGCCCCAGCATTTT. It is translated as CASRGRHSYSNQPQHF.

This chain links TRBV7-9 with TRBJ1-4, with TRBD1 as a possible D gene (6 bases). CDR3 size: 15 residues. From germline, CDR1 is SEHNR and CDR2 FQNEAQ (reference sequence). V dropped 1 base and J dropped 6 bases, with 12 bases sitting between them. As DNA, the CDR3 is TGTGCCAGCAGCTTAGGAACAGGGATGGATGAAAAACTGTTTTTT. It specifies CASSLGTGMDEKLFF. Filled out from reference TRBV7-9 and TRBJ1-4, the complete variable domain reads DTGVSQNPRHKITKRGQNVTFRCDPISEHNRLYWYRQTLGQGPEFLTYFQNEAQLEKSRLLSDRFSAERPKGSFSTLEIQRTEQGDSAMYLCASSLGTGMDEKLFFGSGTQLSVL.

V gene TRBV28 combines with J gene TRBJ1-6; no firm D call. This CDR3 has 12 residues. V shed 6 bases and J shed 8 bases, with 8 bases lying between them. Germline assignment: CDR1 MDHEN and CDR2 SYDVKM. The CDR3 DNA reads as TGTGCCAGCAGCCTACCCTATTCACCCCTCCACTTT. This gives the protein CASSLPYSPLHF.

V gene TRBV7-9 combines with J gene TRBJ2-1; the D is unclear. Trimming took off 2 bases at V and 6 bases at J, with 11 bases between the two ends. Per germline, CDR1 SEHNR and CDR2 FQNEAQ (reference sequence). CDR3 size: 14 residues. CDR3 DNA: TGTGCCAGCAGCTTAAGGGCCTCAGGCAATGAGCAGTTCTTC. As protein: CASSLRASGNEQFF. Full variable domain (outside the CDR3, taken from reference TRBV7-9 and TRBJ2-1): DTGVSQNPRHKITKRGQNVTFRCDPISEHNRLYWYRQTLGQGPEFLTYFQNEAQLEKSRLLSDRFSAERPKGSFSTLEIQRTEQGDSAMYLCASSLRASGNEQFFGPGTRLTVL.

V is TRBV29-1 and J is TRBJ1-2; D possibly corresponds to TRBD1 (5 bases). Germline V gene sequence: CDR1 SQVTM, CDR2 ANQGSEA. This CDR3 region has 12 residues. Deletions cut 4 bases from V and 6 bases from J, with 12 bases between. The CDR3 spells CSVAEGDDGYTF. Here the CDR3 DNA reads TGCAGCGTTGCTGAAGGGGACGATGGCTACACCTTC.

This clone was seen a handful of times. The CDR3 here is CASSQGLRGVGELFF. The CDR3 DNA follows: TGCGCCAGCAGCCAGGGACTCCGTGGGGTCGGGGAGCTGTTTTTT. J is TRBJ2-2 and V is TRBV4-3; D possibly corresponds to TRBD2 (6 bases). Per the germline V gene, CDR1 is LGHNA and CDR2 is YSLEER. This CDR3 spans 15 amino acids. The V gene lost 3 bases and the J gene lost 7 bases, with 15 bases spanning the gap.

This clone showed up just a few times. V gene TRBV5-1 combines with J gene TRBJ1-2; 8 bases are shared with TRBD1. The germline gives CDR1 SGHRS, CDR2 YFSETQ. The CDR3 has 12 residues. The junction had 1 base not matched to a gene; V was cut back by 3 bases and J by 6 bases. The CDR3 loop is CASSSTGDGYTF. In DNA form, the CDR3 reads TGCGCCAGCAGCTCGACAGGGGATGGCTACACCTTC.